This T cell receptor (beta chain) was captured in a study of identical twins. Among all donors, each was a healthy Caucasian. TCRdb redid the calling of the 5' RACE reads with MiXCR, one entry per CDR3 protein. Of 1.5 million to 2 million distinct CDR3 sequences listed, under 35% are singletons. This clonotype came up a few times. The antigen is not known. At one boundary the junction diverges from the germline segment, which might be a read error. CDR3 size: 15 residues. Germline loops: CDR1 LNHDA, CDR2 SQIVND (reference sequence). Points from the study as a whole: When twins shared out-of-frame alpha sequences, those sequences had excess low generation probability. In cord blood, abundant beta clonotypes had fewer insertions; memory showed no trend.

The source is a newborn girl in good health. Source material: cord blood. V gene TRBV19 combines with J gene TRBJ1-1; TRBD1 is a possible D gene (6 bases). CDR3 sequence (DNA): TGTGCAAGTAGTATCGGGGGGCGCATGAACACTGAAGCTTTCTTT. This sequence encodes CASSIGGRMNTEAFF.